Detailed here is one TCR beta chain. Its antigen remains unknown. This sample is part of a study of OX40 agonist ivuxolimab in advanced cancers. Whole-study context: Ivuxolimab is a fully human IgG2 antibody that activates OX40 (CD134). While on treatment, patients had intravenous ivuxolimab at 0.01 to 10 mg/kg every 2 weeks. Age averaged around 60 years (range roughly 23 to 85), and 82.7% were male.

Overall study findings and caveats: Averaging showed that CD8+ T cells had more expanded clones than CD4+ did.

The assay was immunoSEQ multiplex PCR, and TCRdb's table has in-frame clones only and misses some. The data hold more than 80,000 clones, with 94% observed a single time. The CDR3 is 15 residues long. V was pared by 3 bases and J by 8 bases, with 16 bases between. Germline-derived CDR1 and CDR2 are SGHVS and FQNEAQ. This rearrangement joins TRBV7-8 to TRBJ2-2, with D hard to call. This sequence was found in an adult with an advanced solid tumor such as melanoma, head and neck, liver or kidney cancer. The input for sequencing was CD4+ or CD8+ T cells sorted from blood, taken in a trial of the OX40 agonist ivuxolimab. CDR3: CASSFVLVDGGELFF. Written as DNA, the CDR3 is TGTGCCAGCAGCTTTGTCCTAGTGGACGGGGGGGAGCTGTTTTTT.